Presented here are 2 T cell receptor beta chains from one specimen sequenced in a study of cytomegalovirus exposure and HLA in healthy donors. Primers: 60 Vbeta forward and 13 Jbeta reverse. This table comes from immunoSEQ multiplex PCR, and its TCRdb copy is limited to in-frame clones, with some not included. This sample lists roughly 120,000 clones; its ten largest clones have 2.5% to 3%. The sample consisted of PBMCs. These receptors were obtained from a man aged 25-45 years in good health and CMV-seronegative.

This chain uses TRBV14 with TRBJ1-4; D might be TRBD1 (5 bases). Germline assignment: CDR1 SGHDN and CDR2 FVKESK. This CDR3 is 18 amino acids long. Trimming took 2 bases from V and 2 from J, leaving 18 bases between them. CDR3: CASSQNPSIGVTNEKLFF. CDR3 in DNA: TGTGCCAGCAGCCAAAATCCTTCGATAGGGGTGACTAATGAAAAACTGTTTTTT. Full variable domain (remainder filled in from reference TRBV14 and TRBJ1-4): EAGVTQFPSHSVIEKGQTVTLRCDPISGHDNLYWYRRVMGKEIKFLLHFVKESKQDESGMPNNRFLAERTGGTYSTLKVQPAELEDSGVYFCASSQNPSIGVTNEKLFFGSGTQLSVL.

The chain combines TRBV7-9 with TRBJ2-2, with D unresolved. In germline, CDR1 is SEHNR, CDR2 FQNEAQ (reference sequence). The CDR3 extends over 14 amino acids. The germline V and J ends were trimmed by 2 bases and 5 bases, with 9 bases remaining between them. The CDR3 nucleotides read TGTGCCAGCAGCTTATATACAGATACCGGGGAGCTGTTTTTT. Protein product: CASSLYTDTGELFF.